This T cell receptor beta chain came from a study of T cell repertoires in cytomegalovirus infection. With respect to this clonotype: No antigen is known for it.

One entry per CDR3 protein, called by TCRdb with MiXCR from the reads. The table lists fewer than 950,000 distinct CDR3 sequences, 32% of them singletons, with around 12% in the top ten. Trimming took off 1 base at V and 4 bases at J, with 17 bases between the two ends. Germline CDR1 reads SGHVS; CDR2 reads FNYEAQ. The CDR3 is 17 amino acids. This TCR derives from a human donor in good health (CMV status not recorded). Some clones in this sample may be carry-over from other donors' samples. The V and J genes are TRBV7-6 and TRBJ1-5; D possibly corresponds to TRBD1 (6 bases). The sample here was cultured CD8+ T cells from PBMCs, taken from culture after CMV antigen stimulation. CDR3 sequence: CASSLGPIWGPNQPQHF. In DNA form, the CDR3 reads TGTGCCAGCAGCTTAGGACCTATTTGGGGGCCGAATCAGCCCCAGCATTTT.